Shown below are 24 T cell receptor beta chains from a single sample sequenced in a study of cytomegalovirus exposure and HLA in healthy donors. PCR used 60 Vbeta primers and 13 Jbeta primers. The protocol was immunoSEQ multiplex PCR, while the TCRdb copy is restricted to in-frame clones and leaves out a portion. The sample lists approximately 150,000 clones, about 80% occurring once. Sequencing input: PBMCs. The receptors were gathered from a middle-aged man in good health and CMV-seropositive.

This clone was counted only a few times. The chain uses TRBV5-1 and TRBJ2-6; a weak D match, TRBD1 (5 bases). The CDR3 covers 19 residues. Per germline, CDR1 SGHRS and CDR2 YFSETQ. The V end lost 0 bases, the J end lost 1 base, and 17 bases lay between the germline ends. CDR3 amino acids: CASSLASQVAGSGANVLTF. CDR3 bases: TGCGCCAGCAGCTTGGCCTCACAGGTGGCAGGGTCTGGGGCCAACGTCCTGACTTTC.

CDR3 region: CASSKAIREGLGEQFF. Here the CDR3 DNA reads TGTGCCAGCAGCAAAGCGATCCGGGAGGGCCTGGGTGAGCAGTTCTTC. This chain uses TRBV21-1 with TRBJ2-1; the table's D gene call, TRBD2, was not cross checked with the DNA. TRBV21-1 is an annotated pseudogene. This CDR3 has 16 amino acids.

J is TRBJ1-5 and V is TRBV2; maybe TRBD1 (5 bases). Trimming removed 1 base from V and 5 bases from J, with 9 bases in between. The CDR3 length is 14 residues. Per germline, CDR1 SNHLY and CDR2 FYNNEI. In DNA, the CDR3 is TGTGCCAGCAGTGAAGTGGGGGGGGATCAGCCCCAGCATTTT. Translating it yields CASSEVGGDQPQHF.

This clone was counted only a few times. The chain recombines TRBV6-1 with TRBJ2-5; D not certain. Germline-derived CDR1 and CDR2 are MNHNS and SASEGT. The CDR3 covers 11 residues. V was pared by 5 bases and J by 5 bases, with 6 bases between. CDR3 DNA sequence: TGTGCCAGCAGTTACGGGGAGACCCAGTACTTC. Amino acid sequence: CASSYGETQYF.

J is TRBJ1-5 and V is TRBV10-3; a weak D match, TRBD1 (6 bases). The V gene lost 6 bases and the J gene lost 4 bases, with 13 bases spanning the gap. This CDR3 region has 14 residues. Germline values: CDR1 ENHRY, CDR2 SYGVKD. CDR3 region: CAIRSNQGNQPQHF. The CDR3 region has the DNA TGTGCCATCAGATCTAACCAGGGGAATCAGCCCCAGCATTTT.

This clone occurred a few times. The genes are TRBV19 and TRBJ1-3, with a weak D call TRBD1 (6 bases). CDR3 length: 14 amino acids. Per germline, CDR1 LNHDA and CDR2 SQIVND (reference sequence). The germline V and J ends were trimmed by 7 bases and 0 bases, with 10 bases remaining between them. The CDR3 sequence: CASITGHSGNTIYF. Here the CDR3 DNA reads TGTGCCAGTATTACGGGACACTCTGGAAACACCATATATTTT.

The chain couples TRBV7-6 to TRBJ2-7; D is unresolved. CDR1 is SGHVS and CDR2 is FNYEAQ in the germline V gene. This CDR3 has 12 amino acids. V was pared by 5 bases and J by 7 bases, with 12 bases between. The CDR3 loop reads CASSTHTREQYF. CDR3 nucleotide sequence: TGTGCCAGCAGCACCCATACGCGGGAGCAGTACTTC.

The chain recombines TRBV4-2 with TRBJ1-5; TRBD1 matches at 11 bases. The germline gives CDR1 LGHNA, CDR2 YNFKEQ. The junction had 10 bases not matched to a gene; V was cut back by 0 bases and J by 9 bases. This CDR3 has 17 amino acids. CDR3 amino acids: CASSQEGGGTGGSPQHF. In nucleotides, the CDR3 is TGTGCCAGCAGCCAAGAGGGGGGAGGGACAGGGGGGTCGCCCCAGCATTTT.

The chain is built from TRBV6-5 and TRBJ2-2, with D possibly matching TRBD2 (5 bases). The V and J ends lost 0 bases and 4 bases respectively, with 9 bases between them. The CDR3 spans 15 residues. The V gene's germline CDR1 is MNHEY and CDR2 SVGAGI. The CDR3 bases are TGTGCCAGCAGTTACTCGATTGGAGGCACCGGGGAGCTGTTTTTT. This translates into CASSYSIGGTGELFF.

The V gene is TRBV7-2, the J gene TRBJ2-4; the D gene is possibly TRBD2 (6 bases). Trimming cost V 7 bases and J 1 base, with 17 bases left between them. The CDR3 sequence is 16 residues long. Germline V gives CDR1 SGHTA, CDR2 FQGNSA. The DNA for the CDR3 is TGTGCCAGCACCCCTCAGCGGAGGGTGGCCAAAAACATTCAGTACTTC. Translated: CASTPQRRVAKNIQYF.

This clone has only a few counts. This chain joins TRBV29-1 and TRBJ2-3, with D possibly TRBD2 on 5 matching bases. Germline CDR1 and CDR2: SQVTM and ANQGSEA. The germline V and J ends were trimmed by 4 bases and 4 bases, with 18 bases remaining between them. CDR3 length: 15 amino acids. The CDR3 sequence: CSVVRTGIYSDTQYF. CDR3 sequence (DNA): TGCAGCGTTGTCAGGACTGGGATTTACTCAGATACGCAGTATTTT.

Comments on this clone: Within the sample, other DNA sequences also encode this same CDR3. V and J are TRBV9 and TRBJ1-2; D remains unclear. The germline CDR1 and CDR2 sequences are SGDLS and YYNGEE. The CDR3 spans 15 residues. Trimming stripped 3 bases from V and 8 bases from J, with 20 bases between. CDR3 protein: CASSARAGLPGGYTF. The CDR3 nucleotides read TGTGCCAGCAGCGCTCGGGCAGGTTTGCCGGGGGGCTACACCTTC.

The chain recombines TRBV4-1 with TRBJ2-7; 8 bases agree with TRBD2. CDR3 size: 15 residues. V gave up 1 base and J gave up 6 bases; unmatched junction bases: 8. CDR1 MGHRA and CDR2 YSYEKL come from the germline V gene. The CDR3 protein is CASSQGTGLGAEQYF. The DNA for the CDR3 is TGCGCCAGCAGCCAAGGGACGGGACTAGGGGCCGAGCAGTACTTC.

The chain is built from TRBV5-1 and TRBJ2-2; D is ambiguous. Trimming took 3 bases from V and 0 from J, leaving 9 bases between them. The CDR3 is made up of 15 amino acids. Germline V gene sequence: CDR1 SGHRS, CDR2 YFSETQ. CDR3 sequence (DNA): TGCGCCAGCAGCTACTCGTTCGCGAACACCGGGGAGCTGTTTTTT. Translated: CASSYSFANTGELFF.

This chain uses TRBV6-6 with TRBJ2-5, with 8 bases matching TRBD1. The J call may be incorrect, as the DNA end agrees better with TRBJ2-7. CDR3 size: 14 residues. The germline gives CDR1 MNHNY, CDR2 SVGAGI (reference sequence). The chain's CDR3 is CASSLPGQGYEQYF. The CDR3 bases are TGTGCCAGCAGTTTGCCCGGACAGGGCTACGAGCAGTACTTC.

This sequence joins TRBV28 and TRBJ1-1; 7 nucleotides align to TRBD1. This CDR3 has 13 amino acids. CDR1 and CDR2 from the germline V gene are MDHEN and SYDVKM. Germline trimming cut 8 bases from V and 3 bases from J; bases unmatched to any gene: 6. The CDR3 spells CASGAGGYTEAFF. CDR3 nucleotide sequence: TGTGCCAGCGGAGCAGGGGGATACACTGAAGCTTTCTTT.

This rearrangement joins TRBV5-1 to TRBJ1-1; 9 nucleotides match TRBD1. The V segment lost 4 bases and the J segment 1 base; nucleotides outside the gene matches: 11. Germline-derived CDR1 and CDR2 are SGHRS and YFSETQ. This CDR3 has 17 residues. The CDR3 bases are TGCGCCAGCAGCCAATACCGGGACAGGGCTTCGAACACTGAAGCTTTCTTT. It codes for CASSQYRDRASNTEAFF.

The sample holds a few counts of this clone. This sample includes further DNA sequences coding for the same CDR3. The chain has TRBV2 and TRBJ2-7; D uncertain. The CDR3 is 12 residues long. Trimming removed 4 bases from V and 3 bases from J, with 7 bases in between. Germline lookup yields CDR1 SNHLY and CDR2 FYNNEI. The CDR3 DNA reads TGTGCCAGCAGTGGCGGCGTCTACGAGCAGTACTTC. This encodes CASSGGVYEQYF.

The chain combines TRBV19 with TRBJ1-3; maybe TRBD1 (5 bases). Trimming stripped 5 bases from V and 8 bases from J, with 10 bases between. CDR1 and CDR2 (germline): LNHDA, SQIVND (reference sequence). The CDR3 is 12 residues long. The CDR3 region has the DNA TGTGCCAGTAGTCCCCAGGGCTACACCATATATTTT. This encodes CASSPQGYTIYF.

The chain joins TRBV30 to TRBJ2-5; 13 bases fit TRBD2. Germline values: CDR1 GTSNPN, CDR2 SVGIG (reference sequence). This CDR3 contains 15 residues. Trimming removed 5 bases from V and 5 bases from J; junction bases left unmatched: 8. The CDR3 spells CAWGVGLAGVETQYF. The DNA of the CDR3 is TGTGCCTGGGGGGTCGGACTAGCGGGAGTTGAGACCCAGTACTTC.

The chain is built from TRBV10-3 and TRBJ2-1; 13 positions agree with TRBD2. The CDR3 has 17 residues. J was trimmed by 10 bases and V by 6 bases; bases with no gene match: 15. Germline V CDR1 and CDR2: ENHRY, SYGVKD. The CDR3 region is CAISQRTSGSPPREQFF. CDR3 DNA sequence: TGTGCCATCAGCCAGAGGACTAGCGGGAGCCCCCCTCGGGAGCAGTTCTTC.

The CDR3 DNA sequence: TGTGCCAGCAGCGTCGACCGGGACAGGGATGTCGATGAGCAGTTCTTC. Translation gives CASSVDRDRDVDEQFF. The chain employs TRBV11-2 and TRBJ2-1; 9 bases fit TRBD1. V lost 5 bases, J lost 8 bases, and 13 bases stayed unmatched. From germline, CDR1 is SGHAT and CDR2 FQNNGV. The CDR3 extends over 16 amino acids. Using reference TRBV11-2 and TRBJ2-1 for the parts outside the CDR3, the full variable domain is EAGVAQSPRYKIIEKRQSVAFWCNPISGHATLYWYQQILGQGPKLLIQFQNNGVVDDSQLPKDRFSAERLKGVDSTLKIQPAKLEDSAVYLCASSVDRDRDVDEQFFGPGTRLTVL.

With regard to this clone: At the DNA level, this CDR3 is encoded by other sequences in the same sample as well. CDR3 DNA: TGCGCCAGCAGCTTGCCTAGCGGGAGTCGTGAGCAGTACTTC. The encoded protein is CASSLPSGSREQYF. The V call is TRBV5-1, the J call TRBJ2-7; 10 bases agree with TRBD2. CDR1 is SGHRS and CDR2 is YFSETQ in the germline V gene. V lost 1 base, J lost 7 bases, and 5 bases stayed unmatched. The CDR3 loop spans 14 amino acids. The complete variable domain, with remaining parts taken from reference TRBV5-1 and TRBJ2-7, reads KAGVTQTPRYLIKTRGQQVTLSCSPISGHRSVSWYQQTPGQGLQFLFEYFSETQRNKGNFPGRFSGRQFSNSRSEMNVSTLELGDSALYLCASSLPSGSREQYFGPGTRLTVT.

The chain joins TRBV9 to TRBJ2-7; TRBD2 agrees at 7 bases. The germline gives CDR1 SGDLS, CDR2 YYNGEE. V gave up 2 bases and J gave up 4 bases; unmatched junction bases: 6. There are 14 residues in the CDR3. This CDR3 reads CASSVTSANYEQYF. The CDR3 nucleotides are TGTGCCAGCAGCGTTACTAGCGCTAATTACGAGCAGTACTTC.